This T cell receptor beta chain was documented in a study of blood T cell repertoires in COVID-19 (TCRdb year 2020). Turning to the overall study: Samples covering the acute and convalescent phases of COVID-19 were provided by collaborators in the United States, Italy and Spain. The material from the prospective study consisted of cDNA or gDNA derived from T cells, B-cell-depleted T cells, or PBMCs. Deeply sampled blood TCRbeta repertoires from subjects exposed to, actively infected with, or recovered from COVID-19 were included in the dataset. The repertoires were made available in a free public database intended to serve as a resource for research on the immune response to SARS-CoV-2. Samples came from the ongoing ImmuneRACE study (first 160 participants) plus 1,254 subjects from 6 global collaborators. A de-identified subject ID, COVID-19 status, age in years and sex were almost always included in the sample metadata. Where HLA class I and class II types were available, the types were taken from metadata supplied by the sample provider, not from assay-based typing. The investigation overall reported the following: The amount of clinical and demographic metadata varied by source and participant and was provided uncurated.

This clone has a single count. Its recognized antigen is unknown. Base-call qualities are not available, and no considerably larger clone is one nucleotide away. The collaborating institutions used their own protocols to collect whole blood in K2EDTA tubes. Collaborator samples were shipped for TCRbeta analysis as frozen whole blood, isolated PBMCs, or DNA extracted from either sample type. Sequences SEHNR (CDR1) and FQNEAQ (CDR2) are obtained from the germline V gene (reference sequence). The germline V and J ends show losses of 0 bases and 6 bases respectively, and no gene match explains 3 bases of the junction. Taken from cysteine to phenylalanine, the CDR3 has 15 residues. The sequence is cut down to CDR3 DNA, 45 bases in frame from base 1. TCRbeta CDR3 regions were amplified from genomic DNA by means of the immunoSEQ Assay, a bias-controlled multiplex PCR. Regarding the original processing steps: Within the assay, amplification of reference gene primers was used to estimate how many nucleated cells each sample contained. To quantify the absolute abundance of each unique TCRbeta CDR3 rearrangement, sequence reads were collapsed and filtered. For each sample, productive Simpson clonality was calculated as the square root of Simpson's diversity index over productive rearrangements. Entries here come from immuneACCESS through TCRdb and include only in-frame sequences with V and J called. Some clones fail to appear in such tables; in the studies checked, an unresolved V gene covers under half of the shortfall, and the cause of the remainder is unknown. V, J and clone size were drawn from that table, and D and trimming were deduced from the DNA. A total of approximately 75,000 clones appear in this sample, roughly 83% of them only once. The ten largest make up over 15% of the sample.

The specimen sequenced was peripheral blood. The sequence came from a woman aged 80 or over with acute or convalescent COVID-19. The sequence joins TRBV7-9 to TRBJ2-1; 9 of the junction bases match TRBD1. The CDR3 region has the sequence CASSLAQGQGNEQFF. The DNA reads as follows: TGTGCCAGCAGCTTAGCGCAGGGACAGGGCAATGAGCAGTTCTTC.